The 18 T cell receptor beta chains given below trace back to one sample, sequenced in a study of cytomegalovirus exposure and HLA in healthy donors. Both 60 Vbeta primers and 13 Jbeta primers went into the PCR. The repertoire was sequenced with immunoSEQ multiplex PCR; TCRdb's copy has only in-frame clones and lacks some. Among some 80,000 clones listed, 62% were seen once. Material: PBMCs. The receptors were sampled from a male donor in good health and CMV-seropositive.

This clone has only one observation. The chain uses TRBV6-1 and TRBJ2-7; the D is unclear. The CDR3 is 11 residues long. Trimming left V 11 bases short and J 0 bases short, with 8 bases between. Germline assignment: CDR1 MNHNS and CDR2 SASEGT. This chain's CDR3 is CALGSSYEQYF. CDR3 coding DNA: TGTGCCCTTGGCAGCTCCTACGAGCAGTACTTC.

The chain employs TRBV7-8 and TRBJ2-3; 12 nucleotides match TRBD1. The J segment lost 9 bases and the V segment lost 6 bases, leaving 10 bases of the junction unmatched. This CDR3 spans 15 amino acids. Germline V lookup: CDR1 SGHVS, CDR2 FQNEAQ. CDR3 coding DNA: TGTGCCAGCAGTTACGACGGGACAGGGGGCGACACGCAGTATTTT. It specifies CASSYDGTGGDTQYF.

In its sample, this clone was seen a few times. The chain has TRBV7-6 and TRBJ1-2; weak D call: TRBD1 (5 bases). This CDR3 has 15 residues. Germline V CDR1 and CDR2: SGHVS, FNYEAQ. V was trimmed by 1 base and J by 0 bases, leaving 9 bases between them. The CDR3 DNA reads TGTGCCAGCAGCTTAGAAGGGGCTCCTAACTATGGCTACACCTTC. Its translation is CASSLEGAPNYGYTF. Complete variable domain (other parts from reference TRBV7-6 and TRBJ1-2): GAGVSQSPRYKVTKRGQDVALRCDPISGHVSLYWYRQALGQGPEFLTYFNYEAQQDKSGLPNDRFSAERPEGSISTLTIQRTEQRDSAMYRCASSLEGAPNYGYTFGSGTRLTVV.

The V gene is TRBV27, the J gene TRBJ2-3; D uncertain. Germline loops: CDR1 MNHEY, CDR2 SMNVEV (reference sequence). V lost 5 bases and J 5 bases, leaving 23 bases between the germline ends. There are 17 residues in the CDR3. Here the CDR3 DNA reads TGTGCCAGCAGTGTTTCGGTAGCCTATACCCCGGGAGATACGCAGTATTTT. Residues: CASSVSVAYTPGDTQYF.

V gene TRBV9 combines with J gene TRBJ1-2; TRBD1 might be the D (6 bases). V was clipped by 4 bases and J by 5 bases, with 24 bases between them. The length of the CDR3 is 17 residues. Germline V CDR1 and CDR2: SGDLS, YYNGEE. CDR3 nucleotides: TGTGCCAGCAGCTTAACTCCCTTGACAGGATCCCGGTATGGCTACACCTTC. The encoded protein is CASSLTPLTGSRYGYTF.

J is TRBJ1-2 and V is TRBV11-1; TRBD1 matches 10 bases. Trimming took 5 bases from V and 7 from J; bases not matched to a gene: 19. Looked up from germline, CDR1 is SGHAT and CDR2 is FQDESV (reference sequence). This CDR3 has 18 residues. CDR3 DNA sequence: TGTGCCAGCAGCACCCGTCGGGACAGGGGACCTGACTTAGGTGGCTACACCTTC. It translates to CASSTRRDRGPDLGGYTF.

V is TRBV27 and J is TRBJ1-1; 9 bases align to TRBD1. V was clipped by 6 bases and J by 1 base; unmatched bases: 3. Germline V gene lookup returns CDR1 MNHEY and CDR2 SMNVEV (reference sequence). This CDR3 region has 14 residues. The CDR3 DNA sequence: TGTGCCAGCAGATCGGGACAGGGGAACACTGAAGCTTTCTTT. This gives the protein CASRSGQGNTEAFF.

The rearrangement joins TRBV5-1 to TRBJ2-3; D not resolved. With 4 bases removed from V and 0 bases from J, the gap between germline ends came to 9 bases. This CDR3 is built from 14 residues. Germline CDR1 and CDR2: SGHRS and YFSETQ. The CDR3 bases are TGCGCCAGCAGCCCCGGAGAGAGCACAGATACGCAGTATTTT. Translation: CASSPGESTDTQYF.

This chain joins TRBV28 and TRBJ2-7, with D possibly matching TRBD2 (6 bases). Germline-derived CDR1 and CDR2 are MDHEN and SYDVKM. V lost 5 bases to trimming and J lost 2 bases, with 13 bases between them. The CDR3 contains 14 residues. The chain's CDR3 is CASSPDGGAYEQYF. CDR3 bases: TGTGCCAGCAGTCCCGACGGGGGAGCCTACGAGCAGTACTTC.

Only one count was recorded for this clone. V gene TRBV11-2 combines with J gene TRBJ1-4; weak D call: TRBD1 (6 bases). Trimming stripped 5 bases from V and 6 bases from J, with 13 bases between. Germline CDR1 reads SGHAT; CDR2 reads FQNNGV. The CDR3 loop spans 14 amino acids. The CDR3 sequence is CASSRGGSDEKLFF. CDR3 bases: TGTGCCAGCAGCCGGGGGGGCAGTGATGAAAAACTGTTTTTT.

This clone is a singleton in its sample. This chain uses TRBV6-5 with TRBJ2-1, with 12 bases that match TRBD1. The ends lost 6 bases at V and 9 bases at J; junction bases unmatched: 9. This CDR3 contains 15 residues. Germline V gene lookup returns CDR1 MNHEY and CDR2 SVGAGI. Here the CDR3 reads CASSRRDRGRGEQFF. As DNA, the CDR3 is TGTGCCAGCAGCCGAAGGGACAGGGGGCGAGGTGAGCAGTTCTTC.

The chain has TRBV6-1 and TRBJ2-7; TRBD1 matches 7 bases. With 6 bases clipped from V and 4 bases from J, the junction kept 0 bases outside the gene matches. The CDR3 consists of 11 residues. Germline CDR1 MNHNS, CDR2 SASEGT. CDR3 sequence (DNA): TGTGCCAGCAGACAGGGGTACGAGCAGTACTTC. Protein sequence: CASRQGYEQYF.

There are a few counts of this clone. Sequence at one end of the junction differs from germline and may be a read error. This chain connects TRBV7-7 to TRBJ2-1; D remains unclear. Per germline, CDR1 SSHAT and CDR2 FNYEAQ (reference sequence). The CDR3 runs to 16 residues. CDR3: CASSLLPADSYNEQFF. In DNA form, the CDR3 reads TGTGCTAGCAGCTTACTGCCGGCGGACTCCTACAATGAGCAGTTCTTC.

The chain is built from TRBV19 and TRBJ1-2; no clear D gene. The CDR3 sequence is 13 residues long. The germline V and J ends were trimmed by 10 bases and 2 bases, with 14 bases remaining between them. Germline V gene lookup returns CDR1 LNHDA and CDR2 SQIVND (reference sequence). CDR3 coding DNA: TGTGCCACCCGAAAGGACTGGAACTATGGCTACACCTTC. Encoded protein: CATRKDWNYGYTF. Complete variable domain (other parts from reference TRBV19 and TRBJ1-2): DGGITQSPKYLFRKEGQNVTLSCEQNLNHDAMYWYRQDPGQGLRLIYYSQIVNDFQKGDIAEGYSVSREKKESFPLTVTSAQKNPTAFYLCATRKDWNYGYTFGSGTRLTVV.

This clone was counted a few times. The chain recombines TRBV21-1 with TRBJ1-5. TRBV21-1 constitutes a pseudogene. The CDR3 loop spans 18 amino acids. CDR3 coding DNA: TGTGCCAGCAGCAAAGAAGCGGGACCCGAAAACGAGAATCAGCCCCAGCATTTT. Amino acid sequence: CASSKEAGPENENQPQHF.

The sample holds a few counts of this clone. CDR3 sequence reads: CASSQGTTGTFF. For the CDR3, the DNA is TGCGCCAGCAGCCAGGGGACTACCGGGACTTTCTTT. The chain uses TRBV4-1 and TRBJ1-1; D is possibly TRBD1 (5 bases). Germline V lookup: CDR1 MGHRA, CDR2 YSYEKL. The CDR3 covers 12 residues. The V gene lost 3 bases and the J gene lost 12 bases, with 14 bases spanning the gap.

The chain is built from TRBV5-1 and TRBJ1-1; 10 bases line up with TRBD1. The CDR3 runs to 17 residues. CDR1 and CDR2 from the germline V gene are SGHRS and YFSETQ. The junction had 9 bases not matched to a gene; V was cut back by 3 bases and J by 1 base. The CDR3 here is CASSSRTGTGANTEAFF. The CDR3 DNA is TGCGCCAGCAGCTCTCGGACCGGGACAGGGGCGAACACTGAAGCTTTCTTT.

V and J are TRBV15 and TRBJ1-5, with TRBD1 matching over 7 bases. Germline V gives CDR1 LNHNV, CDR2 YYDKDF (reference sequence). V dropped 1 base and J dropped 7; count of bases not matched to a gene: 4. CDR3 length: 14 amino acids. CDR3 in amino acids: CATSRVKGAQPQHF. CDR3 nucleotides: TGTGCCACCAGCAGAGTAAAGGGGGCACAGCCCCAGCATTTT.